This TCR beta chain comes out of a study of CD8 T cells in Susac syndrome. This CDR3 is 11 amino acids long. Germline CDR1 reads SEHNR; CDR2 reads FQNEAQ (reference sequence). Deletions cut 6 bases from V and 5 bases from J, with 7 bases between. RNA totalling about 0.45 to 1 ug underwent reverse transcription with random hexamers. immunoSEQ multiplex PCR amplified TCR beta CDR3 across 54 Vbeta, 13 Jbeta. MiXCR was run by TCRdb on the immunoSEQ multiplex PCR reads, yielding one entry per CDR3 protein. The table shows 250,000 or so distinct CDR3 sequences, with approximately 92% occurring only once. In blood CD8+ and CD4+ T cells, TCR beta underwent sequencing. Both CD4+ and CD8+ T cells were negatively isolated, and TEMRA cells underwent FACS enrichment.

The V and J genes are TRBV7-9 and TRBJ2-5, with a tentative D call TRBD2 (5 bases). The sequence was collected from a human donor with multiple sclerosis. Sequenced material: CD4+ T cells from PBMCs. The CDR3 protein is CASRWEETQYF. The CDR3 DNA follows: TGTGCCAGCAGGTGGGAGGAGACCCAGTACTTC.